One and the same sample provided the 32 T cell receptor beta chains below, sequenced in a study of cytomegalovirus exposure and HLA in healthy donors. The method was immunoSEQ multiplex PCR; TCRdb's version includes in-frame clones alone and lacks a portion of them. The data contain approximately 160,000 clones, approximately 86% of them singletons. Sequencing was done on a sample of PBMCs. These receptors came from a woman younger than 35 in good health and CMV-seronegative.

This sequence joins TRBV7-6 and TRBJ2-2; D not resolved. Between the trimmed V and J ends, which lost 6 bases and 4 bases, there was a span of 3 bases. Per the germline V gene, CDR1 is SGHVS and CDR2 is FNYEAQ. The CDR3 sequence is 11 residues long. The CDR3 loop is CASRSTGELFF. Here the CDR3 DNA reads TGTGCCAGCAGGAGCACCGGGGAGCTGTTTTTT.

The rearrangement joins TRBV6-5 to TRBJ1-2; TRBD1 aligns across 10 bases. The V segment lost 6 bases and the J segment 8 bases; nucleotides outside the gene matches: 9. The length of the CDR3 is 14 residues. CDR1 and CDR2 (germline): MNHEY, SVGAGI. The CDR3 is CASSNRGTGVGYTF. DNA of the CDR3: TGTGCCAGCAGCAACCGGGGGACAGGGGTGGGCTACACCTTC.

The chain combines TRBV5-1 with TRBJ2-1; TRBD2 matches 16 bases. Germline lookup yields CDR1 SGHRS and CDR2 YFSETQ. This CDR3 region has 17 residues. V lost 0 bases, J lost 7 bases, and 4 bases stayed unmatched. CDR3 coding DNA: TGCGCCAGCAGCTTGGTGGAGGGACTAGCGGGAGGGAATGAGCAGTTCTTC. Protein: CASSLVEGLAGGNEQFF.

The rearrangement links TRBV15 to TRBJ1-4; D unclear. CDR1 and CDR2 (germline): LNHNV, YYDKDF (reference sequence). This CDR3 has 17 amino acids. V gave up 0 bases and J gave up 3 bases, with 14 bases separating them. CDR3 region: CATSRDWSRASNEKLFF. The CDR3 region has the DNA TGTGCCACCAGCAGAGATTGGTCGAGGGCCTCTAATGAAAAACTGTTTTTT.

Comments on this clone: The junction departs from germline at one end; a sequencing error may be responsible. J is TRBJ2-5 and V is TRBV9; 13 positions match TRBD2. The V gene's germline CDR1 is SGDLS and CDR2 YYNGEE. The CDR3 consists of 14 residues. This CDR3 is CASSVGLAGEAQYF. In DNA form, the CDR3 reads TGTGCCAGCAGCGTCGGACTAGCGGGAGAGGCCCAGTACTTC.

The J gene is TRBJ2-2, the V gene TRBV28, with 10 bases identical to TRBD2. CDR3 length equals 15 residues. With V trimmed by 8 bases and J by 4 bases, 7 bases remained unmatched. Per germline, CDR1 MDHEN and CDR2 SYDVKM. Here the CDR3 DNA reads TGTGCCAGCTCCCCGGGACTAGCGCTCACCGGGGAGCTGTTTTTT. Translated: CASSPGLALTGELFF.

The chain couples TRBV4-3 to TRBJ2-5, with 7 nucleotides matching TRBD2. V was pared by 3 bases and J by 4 bases, with 8 bases of the junction left unmatched. Per germline, CDR1 LGHNA and CDR2 YSLEER. The CDR3 has 15 amino acids. The CDR3 sequence is CASSHVPGGSETQYF. In DNA form, the CDR3 reads TGCGCCAGCAGCCATGTTCCGGGAGGTTCAGAGACCCAGTACTTC.

The genes are TRBV7-8 and TRBJ2-3; D is undetermined. The CDR3 is made up of 13 amino acids. The V end lost 6 bases, the J end lost 2 bases, and 9 bases lay between the germline ends. The germline CDR1 and CDR2 sequences are SGHVS and FQNEAQ. The CDR3 region has the DNA TGTGCCAGCAGGTCTAGAATCACAGATACGCAGTATTTT. Translated, it gives CASRSRITDTQYF. Looking up the rest from reference TRBV7-8 and TRBJ2-3 gives the full variable domain: GAGVSQSPRYKVAKRGQDVALRCDPISGHVSLFWYQQALGQGPEFLTYFQNEAQLDKSGLPSDRFFAERPEGSVSTLKIQRTQQEDSAVYLCASRSRITDTQYFGPGTRLTVL.

The genes are TRBV10-3 and TRBJ2-2; the match to TRBD2 covers 9 bases. Germline V gene sequence: CDR1 ENHRY, CDR2 SYGVKD. CDR3 length: 17 residues. J was trimmed by 1 base and V by 0 bases; bases with no gene match: 3. The CDR3 reads CAISESASGVNTGELFF. The CDR3 DNA reads TGTGCCATCAGTGAGTCGGCTAGCGGGGTGAACACCGGGGAGCTGTTTTTT.

This clone appeared a single time. This sequence joins TRBV5-5 and TRBJ2-7, with D possibly TRBD2 on 6 matching bases. Germline CDR1 and CDR2: SGHKS and YYEKEE (reference sequence). V shed 8 bases and J shed 3 bases, with 24 bases lying between them. CDR3 length: 16 residues. In DNA form, the CDR3 reads TGTGCCAGTTCGGGGACTCTAAGGTACATTAACTACGAGCAGTACTTC. Protein product: CASSGTLRYINYEQYF.

This clone was found many times. CDR3 bases: TGTGCCAGCAGCTTAGATATGACGGGACAGGGAAGTGGCTATGGCTACACCTTC. Translated, it gives CASSLDMTGQGSGYGYTF. This chain connects TRBV7-9 to TRBJ1-2, with 9 positions matching TRBD1. V lost 1 base, J lost 4 bases, and 13 bases stayed unmatched. CDR1 and CDR2 (germline): SEHNR, FQNEAQ (reference sequence). The CDR3 is made up of 18 amino acids.

The rearrangement uses TRBV9 and TRBJ2-7, with D hard to call. The CDR3 loop spans 13 amino acids. Trimming shortened V by 0 bases and J by 6 bases, and 10 bases separated the two germline ends. Germline assignment: CDR1 SGDLS and CDR2 YYNGEE. The CDR3, as DNA: TGTGCCAGCAGCGTAGGAGATCTTAGCGAGCAGTACTTC. Translated, it gives CASSVGDLSEQYF. The whole variable domain, filled in from reference TRBV9 and TRBJ2-7, reads DSGVTQTPKHLITATGQRVTLRCSPRSGDLSVYWYQQSLDQGLQFLIQYYNGEERAKGNILERFSAQQFPDLHSELNLSSLELGDSALYFCASSVGDLSEQYFGPGTRLTVT.

Only one count was recorded for this clone. This rearrangement joins TRBV5-1 to TRBJ1-1; D is unclear. CDR1 and CDR2 (germline): SGHRS, YFSETQ. The CDR3 contains 15 residues. With 4 bases removed from V and 2 bases from J, the gap between germline ends came to 15 bases. The CDR3 protein is CASSIGSRGNTEAFF. The CDR3 DNA follows: TGCGCCAGCAGCATCGGGAGCCGGGGAAACACTGAAGCTTTCTTT.

The J gene is TRBJ2-7, the V gene TRBV2, with TRBD2 identical over 12 bases. The CDR3 extends over 14 amino acids. Trimming took 6 bases from V and 4 from J; bases not matched to a gene: 4. The germline gives CDR1 SNHLY, CDR2 FYNNEI. Here the CDR3 DNA reads TGTGCCAGCAGCTACGGACTAGCGGGATACGAGCAGTACTTC. Protein sequence: CASSYGLAGYEQYF.

The rearrangement links TRBV12-5 to TRBJ2-6; the D gene is possibly TRBD2 (5 bases). This CDR3 comprises 13 residues. V was shortened by 8 bases and J by 1 base, with 6 bases between the two germline ends. CDR1 is LGHNT, CDR2 FRNRAP, per germline. CDR3 nucleotide sequence: TGTGCTAGTTGGACTTCTGGGGCCAACGTCCTGACTTTC. Its translation is CASWTSGANVLTF.

The chain combines TRBV4-2 with TRBJ2-6; 9 bases align to TRBD1. This CDR3 contains 18 residues. The junction had 8 bases not matched to a gene; V was cut back by 3 bases and J by 2 bases. CDR1 LGHNA and CDR2 YNFKEQ come from the germline V gene. CDR3 sequence (DNA): TGTGCCAGCAGCCACCGGGACAGGGTCTTAGCTGGGGCCAACGTCCTGACTTTC. It translates to CASSHRDRVLAGANVLTF.

V and J are TRBV15 and TRBJ1-5; the match to TRBD1 covers 8 bases. CDR3 size: 15 residues. The V gene's germline CDR1 is LNHNV and CDR2 YYDKDF (reference sequence). The V segment lost 5 bases and the J segment 3 bases; nucleotides outside the gene matches: 6. The CDR3 region is CATSGGQGNNQPQHF. DNA for the CDR3: TGTGCCACCAGCGGAGGACAGGGTAACAATCAGCCCCAGCATTTT.

The chain combines TRBV5-4 with TRBJ1-6; 8 nucleotides agree with TRBD1. CDR1 is SGHNT, CDR2 YYREEE, per germline (reference sequence). The CDR3 is made up of 14 amino acids. The junction had 5 bases not matched to a gene; V was cut back by 2 bases and J by 10 bases. CDR3 in DNA: TGTGCCAGCAGCTTCGCACAGGGGGGATCACCCCTCCACTTT. This gives the protein CASSFAQGGSPLHF.

The J gene is TRBJ1-4, the V gene TRBV27, with 7 bases identical to TRBD1. Germline trimming cut 5 bases from V and 7 bases from J; bases unmatched to any gene: 13. The germline V gene encodes CDR1 MNHEY and CDR2 SMNVEV (reference sequence). The CDR3 consists of 16 residues. The CDR3 protein is CASSPGLTGFFEKLFF. CDR3 DNA sequence: TGTGCCAGCAGTCCCGGGTTGACAGGGTTCTTTGAAAAACTGTTTTTT.

The chain uses TRBV30 and TRBJ2-3; TRBD2 matches 8 bases. V gave up 0 bases and J gave up 3 bases; unmatched junction bases: 2. This CDR3 region has 14 residues. Per germline, CDR1 GTSNPN and CDR2 SVGIG (reference sequence). The CDR3 loop reads CAWSVRGGTDTQYF. CDR3 coding DNA: TGTGCCTGGAGTGTACGGGGGGGGACAGATACGCAGTATTTT.

This clone occurred a few times. The V call is TRBV9, the J call TRBJ1-1; no clear D. The CDR3 totals 15 residues. Germline-derived CDR1 and CDR2 are SGDLS and YYNGEE. V lost 0 bases to trimming and J lost 1 base, with 10 bases between them. This chain's CDR3 is CASSVDWSGNTEAFF. DNA of the CDR3: TGTGCCAGCAGCGTAGACTGGTCTGGGAACACTGAAGCTTTCTTT.

The chain employs TRBV4-1 and TRBJ2-3; TRBD2 matches 7 bases. V was clipped by 1 base and J by 2 bases; unmatched bases: 15. Germline loops: CDR1 MGHRA, CDR2 YSYEKL. This CDR3 is 19 amino acids long. The CDR3: CASSQVWSGLVGYTDTQYF. The CDR3 DNA reads TGCGCCAGCAGCCAAGTCTGGAGCGGACTAGTAGGGTACACAGATACGCAGTATTTT.

The chain links TRBV29-1 to TRBJ2-1, with a possible D match to TRBD1 (5 bases). Germline V gives CDR1 SQVTM, CDR2 ANQGSEA. Trimming took off 7 bases at V and 0 bases at J, with 13 bases between the two ends. The CDR3 covers 14 residues. This CDR3 is CSGRPRASYNEQFF. DNA for the CDR3: TGCAGCGGCCGCCCCAGGGCCTCCTACAATGAGCAGTTCTTC.

V and J are TRBV7-9 and TRBJ1-2, with D unclear. The V end lost 10 bases, the J end lost 4 bases, and 19 bases lay between the germline ends. The germline gives CDR1 SEHNR, CDR2 FQNEAQ (reference sequence). The CDR3 contains 14 residues. Written as DNA, the CDR3 is TGTGCCATTACCCTCCCCGGCGGGAGCTATGGCTACACCTTC. Translated, it gives CAITLPGGSYGYTF.

This sequence joins TRBV9 and TRBJ2-7; TRBD1 matches at 9 bases. V was clipped by 1 base and J by 4 bases; unmatched bases: 6. The CDR3 sequence is 15 residues long. Germline CDR1 is SGDLS and CDR2 is YYNGEE. CDR3 sequence reads: CASSVSGTGTYEQYF. The CDR3, as DNA: TGTGCCAGCAGCGTATCCGGGACAGGGACTTACGAGCAGTACTTC.

The rearrangement joins TRBV6-5 to TRBJ2-7; TRBD1 is a possible D gene (6 bases). Trimming took 6 bases from V and 2 from J, leaving 11 bases between them. This CDR3 contains 13 residues. Germline-derived CDR1 and CDR2 are MNHEY and SVGAGI. CDR3 sequence reads: CASSLPGAYEQYF. The DNA for the CDR3 is TGTGCCAGCAGCCTCCCAGGGGCCTACGAGCAGTACTTC.

This clone was found once. The chain links TRBV19 to TRBJ1-5, with 8 bases lining up with TRBD1. V trimming: 6 bases; J trimming: 6 bases; junction bases outside the gene matches: 10. Germline V lookup: CDR1 LNHDA, CDR2 SQIVND (reference sequence). The length of the CDR3 is 15 residues. The CDR3 nucleotides read TGTGCCAGTAGGGTGGACAGGGCGGGGAGTCAGCCCCAGCATTTT. It specifies CASRVDRAGSQPQHF. The complete variable domain, with remaining parts taken from reference TRBV19 and TRBJ1-5, reads DGGITQSPKYLFRKEGQNVTLSCEQNLNHDAMYWYRQDPGQGLRLIYYSQIVNDFQKGDIAEGYSVSREKKESFPLTVTSAQKNPTAFYLCASRVDRAGSQPQHFGDGTRLSIL.

The chain carries TRBV21-1 and TRBJ1-5; TRBD1 reflects the table's D call only, with no check against the DNA. TRBV21-1 is a listed pseudogene. The CDR3 length is 10 residues. CDR3 DNA sequence: TGTGCCAGGGCCGATCAGCCCCAGCATTTT. Its translation is CARADQPQHF.

The rearrangement links TRBV4-1 to TRBJ1-4, with D possibly TRBD1 on 5 matching bases. The CDR3 extends over 15 amino acids. Germline V gives CDR1 MGHRA, CDR2 YSYEKL. Trimming shortened V by 2 bases and J by 0 bases, and 7 bases separated the two germline ends. The CDR3 loop is CASSQQGATNEKLFF. CDR3 bases: TGCGCCAGCAGCCAACAGGGCGCAACTAATGAAAAACTGTTTTTT.

V is TRBV7-2 and J is TRBJ2-1; weak D call: TRBD1 (6 bases). Germline V gives CDR1 SGHTA, CDR2 FQGNSA. Trimming left V 5 bases short and J 1 base short, with 12 bases between. The length of the CDR3 is 15 residues. DNA for the CDR3: TGTGCCAGCAGCACAGGGATTAGTTCCTACAATGAGCAGTTCTTC. Translated, it gives CASSTGISSYNEQFF.

The chain employs TRBV30 and TRBJ2-3, with a weak D call TRBD2 (7 bases). V dropped 4 bases and J dropped 5 bases, with 10 bases sitting between them. CDR3 size: 12 residues. CDR1 is GTSNPN, CDR2 SVGIG, per germline (reference sequence). This CDR3 is CAWNRGGDTQYF. The CDR3 DNA reads TGTGCCTGGAATAGGGGGGGAGATACGCAGTATTTT.

This sequence joins TRBV7-2 and TRBJ1-2; D is unclear. The CDR3 has 12 amino acids. V was pared by 9 bases and J by 2 bases, with 10 bases between. CDR1 SGHTA and CDR2 FQGNSA come from the germline V gene. CDR3 amino acids: CASIRENYGYTF. CDR3 DNA: TGTGCCAGTATCCGGGAGAACTATGGCTACACCTTC.